Presented here are 14 T cell receptor beta chains from one specimen sequenced in a study of CD8 T cells in ankylosing spondylitis. TCRdb ran MiXCR on the 5' RACE reads and lists one entry per CDR3 protein. The sample holds about 240,000 distinct CDR3 sequences, less than 10% seen once. The sample was blood, either unsorted or a sorted T cell fraction (not recorded which). The source is a male donor with ankylosing spondylitis or in good health (not recorded which).

This clonotype was counted ten times or more. The rearrangement uses TRBV2 and TRBJ1-1; D ambiguous. The germline V gene has CDR1 SNHLY and CDR2 FYNNEI. V lost 1 base and J 11 bases, leaving 5 bases between the germline ends. This CDR3 is 10 amino acids long. The CDR3 sequence: CASSEEKAFF. The CDR3 DNA is TGTGCCAGCAGTGAAGAAAAGGCTTTCTTT.

This clonotype was recorded many times. This chain joins TRBV11-2 and TRBJ2-1, with TRBD1 identical over 10 bases. V dropped 5 bases and J dropped 4; count of bases not matched to a gene: 2. Germline V CDR1 and CDR2: SGHAT, FQNNGV. This CDR3 has 14 amino acids. CDR3 coding DNA: TGTGCCAGCAGCCCGGGACAGGGGTACAATGAGCAGTTCTTC. It specifies CASSPGQGYNEQFF.

In this sample, this clonotype turned up many times. The CDR3: CASRPNDSNQPQHF. The CDR3, as DNA: TGTGCCAGCAGACCAAATGATAGCAATCAGCCCCAGCATTTT. The rearrangement joins TRBV12-3 or TRBV12-4 to TRBJ1-5; D remains unclear. The CDR3 length is 14 residues. Trimming shortened V by 6 bases and J by 0 bases, and 9 bases separated the two germline ends.

This clonotype was found many times. The chain carries TRBV10-3 and TRBJ2-7, with 8 nucleotides matching TRBD1. Germline-derived CDR1 and CDR2 are ENHRY and SYGVKD. The CDR3 has 13 residues. Losses at the gene ends were 7 bases for V and 3 bases for J; bases not matched to a gene: 5. The CDR3 here is CAITDGTGYEQYF. In DNA, the CDR3 is TGTGCCATCACCGATGGGACAGGCTACGAGCAGTACTTC.

This clonotype was counted ten times or more. The chain has TRBV20-1 and TRBJ1-1, with unresolved D. The V gene lost 3 bases and the J gene lost 1 base, with 9 bases spanning the gap. CDR3 length: 13 amino acids. Looked up from germline, CDR1 is DFQATT and CDR2 is SNEGSKA (reference sequence). The CDR3 loop reads CSASRPGNTEAFF. As DNA, the CDR3 is TGCAGTGCTAGTCGCCCAGGGAACACTGAAGCTTTCTTT.

This clonotype was recorded at least ten times. The chain links TRBV20-1 to TRBJ2-1, with D tentatively TRBD2 (7 bases). Germline loops: CDR1 DFQATT, CDR2 SNEGSKA (reference sequence). This CDR3 has 13 residues. V gave up 0 bases and J gave up 15 bases, with 18 bases separating them. The CDR3 loop reads CSARDRAGAPPFF. The CDR3 DNA reads TGCAGTGCTAGAGATCGTGCGGGGGCCCCTCCGTTCTTC.

The sample holds many counts of this clonotype. The chain couples TRBV5-1 to TRBJ1-1, with 8 bases identical to TRBD1. The CDR3 contains 13 residues. Losses at the gene ends were 9 bases for V and 5 bases for J; bases not matched to a gene: 9. CDR1 and CDR2 (germline): SGHRS, YFSETQ. In DNA form, the CDR3 reads TGCGCCACCCGACAGGGGCTTCGAACTGAAGCTTTCTTT. It encodes CATRQGLRTEAFF.

This clonotype has a count of ten or more. The rearrangement links TRBV9 to TRBJ2-1, with TRBD2 matching 8 bases. V trimming: 2 bases; J trimming: 7 bases; junction bases outside the gene matches: 14. Per the germline V gene, CDR1 is SGDLS and CDR2 is YYNGEE. The CDR3 spans 17 residues. Here the CDR3 DNA reads TGTGCCAGCAGCGTTAGCACCTTAGATAGCGGGACAAATGAGCAGTTCTTC. It encodes CASSVSTLDSGTNEQFF.

The chain employs TRBV10-3 and TRBJ1-1; D unclear. V lost 6 bases, J lost 4 bases, and 15 bases lay in between. The CDR3 covers 14 residues. Germline CDR1 ENHRY, CDR2 SYGVKD. The CDR3 region has the DNA TGTGCCATCAGCGAGAAACTTAGAGGCACTGAAGCTTTCTTT. Encoded protein: CAISEKLRGTEAFF.

This clonotype was seen ten or more times. The V and J genes are TRBV20-1 and TRBJ1-2; D unresolved. This CDR3 has 13 residues. Germline-derived CDR1 and CDR2 are DFQATT and SNEGSKA (reference sequence). V was shortened by 1 base and J by 6 bases, with 12 bases between the two germline ends. In DNA form, the CDR3 reads TGCAGTGCTAGAGCAAAGGGAGAAAATGGCTACACCTTC. This encodes CSARAKGENGYTF.

This clonotype was recorded many times. The CDR3 DNA reads as TGCAGCGTTGTCTCTCAGGCTCCAAACAATGAGCAGTTCTTC. Protein sequence: CSVVSQAPNNEQFF. The rearrangement uses TRBV29-1 and TRBJ2-1; D is uncertain. Germline CDR1 SQVTM, CDR2 ANQGSEA. The length of the CDR3 is 14 residues. With 4 bases removed from V and 5 bases from J, the gap between germline ends came to 15 bases.

This clonotype was counted many times. The chain recombines TRBV20-1 with TRBJ2-5; 7 bases line up with TRBD1. CDR3 length: 14 amino acids. The germline CDR1 and CDR2 sequences are DFQATT and SNEGSKA (reference sequence). V lost 4 bases and J lost 4; bases outside the gene matches: 9. The CDR3 loop is CSANPQGRRETQYF. CDR3 nucleotide sequence: TGCAGTGCTAACCCACAGGGGCGGCGAGAGACCCAGTACTTC.

This rearrangement joins TRBV6-5 to TRBJ2-7; D is perhaps TRBD1 (5 bases). V was trimmed by 4 bases and J by 2 bases, leaving 18 bases between them. Germline CDR1 and CDR2: MNHEY and SVGAGI. The CDR3 totals 16 residues. The CDR3 here is CASSSHLTDLPYEQYF. The CDR3 DNA reads as TGTGCCAGCAGTTCCCACCTGACAGACTTGCCCTACGAGCAGTACTTC.

J is TRBJ2-3 and V is TRBV20-1; 10 nucleotides match TRBD2. The germline V gene encodes CDR1 DFQATT and CDR2 SNEGSKA (reference sequence). CDR3 size: 15 residues. J lost 5 bases, V lost 0 bases, and 5 bases had no gene match. The CDR3 here is CSARDEGLAIDTQYF. CDR3 DNA: TGCAGTGCTAGAGATGAGGGACTAGCGATAGATACGCAGTATTTT.